This T cell receptor beta chain appears in the sequencing data of a study of regulatory T cells in long-lasting Graves disease. There are many counts of this clonotype. Antigen: not known. For TCR beta, libraries came from iRepertoire HTBI primers and Arm-PCR of CDR3 regions. TCRdb re-analysed the multiplex PCR reads in MiXCR, keeping a single row per CDR3 protein. The sample has approximately 440,000 distinct CDR3 sequences; around 15% are singletons. The CDR3 length is 15 residues. The germline V gene encodes CDR1 DFQATT and CDR2 SNEGSKA (reference sequence). The ends lost 5 bases at V and 8 bases at J; junction bases unmatched: 12. As to time point: newly diagnosed GD, antithyroid drugs for less than 3 months. The TCR library was prepared using RNA isolated from PBMCs. Into tubes containing EDTA, about 9 milliliters of peripheral blood were drawn. General study points: Sample size, which was small, may have reduced accuracy.

These data were also filed under a second study, of T cells in Graves' hyperthyroidism and ophthalmopathy.

The V and J genes are TRBV20-1 and TRBJ2-1; TRBD2 matches 10 bases. The source material was peripheral blood mononuclear cells (PBMCs), sampled at new diagnosis, from a patient treated with antithyroid drugs. The clonotype was recovered from a middle-aged man with Graves disease. CDR3 nucleotides: TGCAGTGCTTCTCGCTCTAGCGGGAGTAATGATGAGCAGTTCTTC. This gives the protein CSASRSSGSNDEQFF.